What follows describes a single T cell receptor (beta chain). Its target is not known. These data originate in a study of cytomegalovirus exposure and HLA in healthy donors. The PCR ran on 60 Vbeta and 13 Jbeta primers. Clones were read by immunoSEQ multiplex PCR, and TCRdb kept only the in-frame ones, dropping some. Found here are 150,000 to 200,000 clones, about 85% of them singletons; the top ten hold more than 0.35%. CDR1 SGHTA and CDR2 FQGNSA come from the germline V gene. V lost 5 bases and J 5 bases, leaving 9 bases between the germline ends. The CDR3 contains 13 residues. The study's findings and limits: Rarity marked most TCR sequences, yet some public TCRs occurred in many donors.

The source material was PBMCs. J is TRBJ1-4 and V is TRBV7-2; D not certain. The TCR was taken from a male donor in good health and CMV-seropositive. The CDR3 DNA reads as TGTGCCAGCAGCGCCGAGTTAAATGAAAAACTGTTTTTT. This translates into CASSAELNEKLFF.